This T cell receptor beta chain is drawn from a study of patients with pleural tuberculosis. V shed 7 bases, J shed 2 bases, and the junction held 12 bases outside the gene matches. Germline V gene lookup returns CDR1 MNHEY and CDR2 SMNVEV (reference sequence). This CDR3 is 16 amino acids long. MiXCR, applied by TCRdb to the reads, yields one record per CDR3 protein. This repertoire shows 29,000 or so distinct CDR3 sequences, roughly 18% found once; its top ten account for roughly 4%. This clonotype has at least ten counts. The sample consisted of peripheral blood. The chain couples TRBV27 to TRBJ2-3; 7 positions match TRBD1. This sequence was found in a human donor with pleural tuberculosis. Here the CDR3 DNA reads TGTGCCAGCAAACGACACCCGGGACAGATCACAGATACGCAGTATTTT. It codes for CASKRHPGQITDTQYF.